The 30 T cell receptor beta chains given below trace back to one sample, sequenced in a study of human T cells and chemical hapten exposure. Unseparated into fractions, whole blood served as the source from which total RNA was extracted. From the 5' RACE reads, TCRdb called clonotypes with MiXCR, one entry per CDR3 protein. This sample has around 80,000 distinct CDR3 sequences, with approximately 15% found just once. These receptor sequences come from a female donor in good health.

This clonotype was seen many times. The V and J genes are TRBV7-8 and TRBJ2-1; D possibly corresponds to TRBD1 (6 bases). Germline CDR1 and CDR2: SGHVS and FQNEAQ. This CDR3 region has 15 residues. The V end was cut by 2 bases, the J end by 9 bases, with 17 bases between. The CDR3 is CASSLTSLGGTEQFF. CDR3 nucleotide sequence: TGTGCCAGCAGCTTAACGTCATTAGGGGGTACTGAGCAGTTCTTC.

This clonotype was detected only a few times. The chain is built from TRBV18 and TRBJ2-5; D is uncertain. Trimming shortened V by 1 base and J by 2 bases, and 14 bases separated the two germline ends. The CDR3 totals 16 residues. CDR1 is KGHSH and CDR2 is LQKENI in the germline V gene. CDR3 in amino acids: CASSPRPQNPQETQYF. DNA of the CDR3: TGTGCCAGCTCACCACGCCCTCAGAACCCACAAGAGACCCAGTACTTC.

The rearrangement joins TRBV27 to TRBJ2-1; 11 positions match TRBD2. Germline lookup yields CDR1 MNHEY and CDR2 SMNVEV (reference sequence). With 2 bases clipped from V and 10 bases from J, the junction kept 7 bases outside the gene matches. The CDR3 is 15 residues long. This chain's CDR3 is CASSLGATSGGEQFF. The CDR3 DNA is TGTGCCAGCAGTTTAGGGGCCACTAGCGGGGGAGAGCAGTTCTTC.

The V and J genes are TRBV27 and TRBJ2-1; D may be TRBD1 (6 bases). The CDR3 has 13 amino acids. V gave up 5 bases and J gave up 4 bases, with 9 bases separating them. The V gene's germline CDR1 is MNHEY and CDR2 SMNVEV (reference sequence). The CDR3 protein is CASSRQGYNEQFF. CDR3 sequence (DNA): TGTGCCAGCAGTCGGCAGGGGTACAATGAGCAGTTCTTC.

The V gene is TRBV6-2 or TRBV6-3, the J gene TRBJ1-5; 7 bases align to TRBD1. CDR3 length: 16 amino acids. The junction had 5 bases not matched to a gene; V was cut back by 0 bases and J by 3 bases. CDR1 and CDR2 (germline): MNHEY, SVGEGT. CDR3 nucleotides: TGTGCCAGCAGTTACTCGGGACAGCGTCTCAATCAGCCCCAGCATTTT. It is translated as CASSYSGQRLNQPQHF.

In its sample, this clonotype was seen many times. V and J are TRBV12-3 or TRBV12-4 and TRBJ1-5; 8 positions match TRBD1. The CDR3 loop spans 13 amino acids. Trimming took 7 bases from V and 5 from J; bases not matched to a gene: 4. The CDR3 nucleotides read TGTGCCAGCACCGGACAGGGAGATCAGCCCCAGCATTTT. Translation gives CASTGQGDQPQHF.

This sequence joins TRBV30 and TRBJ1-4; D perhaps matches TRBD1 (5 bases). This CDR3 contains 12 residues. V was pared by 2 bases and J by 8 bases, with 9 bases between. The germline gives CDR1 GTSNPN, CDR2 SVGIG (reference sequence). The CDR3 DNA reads TGTGCCTGGAGTTCCCCAGGGGAAAAACTGTTTTTT. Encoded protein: CAWSSPGEKLFF. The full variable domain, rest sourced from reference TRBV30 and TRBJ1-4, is SQTIHQWPATLVQPVGSPLSLECTVEGTSNPNLYWYRQAAGRGLQLLFYSVGIGQISSEVPQNLSASRPQDRQFILSSKKLLLSDSGFYLCAWSSPGEKLFFGSGTQLSVL.

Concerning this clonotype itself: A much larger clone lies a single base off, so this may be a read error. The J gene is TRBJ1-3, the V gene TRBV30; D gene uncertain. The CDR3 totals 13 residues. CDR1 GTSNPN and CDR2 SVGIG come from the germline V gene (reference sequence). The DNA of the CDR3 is TGTGCCCGGAGTGTCAACGGAAGAAACACCATATATTTT. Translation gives CARSVNGRNTIYF.

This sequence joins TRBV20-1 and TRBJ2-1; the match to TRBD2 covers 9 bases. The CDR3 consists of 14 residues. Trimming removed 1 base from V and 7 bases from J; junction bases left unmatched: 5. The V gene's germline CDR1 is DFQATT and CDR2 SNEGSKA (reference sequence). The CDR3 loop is CSARVAAGGNEQFF. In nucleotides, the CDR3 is TGCAGTGCTAGAGTAGCGGCGGGAGGGAATGAGCAGTTCTTC.

Written as DNA, the CDR3 is TGTGCCTGGAGTGTCGACAGGAACACTGAAGCTTTCTTT. It translates to CAWSVDRNTEAFF. The rearrangement joins TRBV30 to TRBJ1-1, with D tentatively TRBD1 (5 bases). Trimming left V 0 bases short and J 1 base short, with 6 bases between. The CDR3 covers 13 residues. CDR1 GTSNPN and CDR2 SVGIG come from the germline V gene (reference sequence).

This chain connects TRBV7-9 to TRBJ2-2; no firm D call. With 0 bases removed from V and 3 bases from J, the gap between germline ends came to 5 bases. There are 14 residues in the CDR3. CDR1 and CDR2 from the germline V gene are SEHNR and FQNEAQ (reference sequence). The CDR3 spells CASSLAGDTGELFF. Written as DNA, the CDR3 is TGTGCCAGCAGCTTAGCTGGTGACACCGGGGAGCTGTTTTTT.

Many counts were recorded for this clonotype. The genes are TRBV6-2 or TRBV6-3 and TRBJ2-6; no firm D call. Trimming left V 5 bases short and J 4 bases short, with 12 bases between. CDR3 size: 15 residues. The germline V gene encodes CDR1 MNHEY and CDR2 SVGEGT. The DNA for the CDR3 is TGTGCCAGCAGTGCCCTTGGTGAGGGGGCCAACGTCCTGACTTTC. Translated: CASSALGEGANVLTF.

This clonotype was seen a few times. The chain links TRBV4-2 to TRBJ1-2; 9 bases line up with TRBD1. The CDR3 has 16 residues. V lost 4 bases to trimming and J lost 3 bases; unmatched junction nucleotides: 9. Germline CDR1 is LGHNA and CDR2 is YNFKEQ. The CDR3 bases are TGTGCCAGCAGCCCCCGGACAGGGGCGGGCTACTATGGCTACACCTTC. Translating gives CASSPRTGAGYYGYTF.

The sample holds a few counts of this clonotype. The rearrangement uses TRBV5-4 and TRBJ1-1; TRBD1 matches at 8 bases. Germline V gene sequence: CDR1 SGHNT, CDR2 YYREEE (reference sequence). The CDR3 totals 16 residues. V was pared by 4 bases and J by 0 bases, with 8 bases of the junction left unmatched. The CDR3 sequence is CASSPGTGHMNTEAFF. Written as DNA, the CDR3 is TGTGCCAGCAGCCCCGGGACAGGTCACATGAACACTGAAGCTTTCTTT.

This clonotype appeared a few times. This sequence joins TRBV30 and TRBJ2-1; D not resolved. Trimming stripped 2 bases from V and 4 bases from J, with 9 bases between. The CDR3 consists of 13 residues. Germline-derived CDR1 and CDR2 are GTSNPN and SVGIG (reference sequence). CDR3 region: CAWSYSQYNEQFF. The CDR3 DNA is TGTGCCTGGAGTTACTCCCAGTACAATGAGCAGTTCTTC.

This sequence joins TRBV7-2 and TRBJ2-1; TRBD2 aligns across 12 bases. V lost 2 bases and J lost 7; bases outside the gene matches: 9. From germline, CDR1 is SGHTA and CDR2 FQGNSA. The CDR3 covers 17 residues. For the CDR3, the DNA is TGTGCCAGCAGCTTAATGATTCTAGCGGGGGGGTCTAATGAGCAGTTCTTC. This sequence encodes CASSLMILAGGSNEQFF.

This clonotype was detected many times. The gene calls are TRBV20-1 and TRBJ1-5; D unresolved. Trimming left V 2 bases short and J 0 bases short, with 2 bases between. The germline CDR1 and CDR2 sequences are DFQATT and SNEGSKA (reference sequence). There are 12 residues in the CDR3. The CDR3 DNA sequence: TGCAGTGCTAGACATAGCAATCAGCCCCAGCATTTT. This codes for CSARHSNQPQHF.

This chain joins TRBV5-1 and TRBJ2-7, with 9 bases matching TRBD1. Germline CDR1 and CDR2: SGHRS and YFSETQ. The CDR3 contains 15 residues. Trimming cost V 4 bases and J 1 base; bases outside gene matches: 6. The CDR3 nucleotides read TGCGCCAGCAGCCCCGACAGGGGGATATCCTACGAGCAGTACTTC. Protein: CASSPDRGISYEQYF.

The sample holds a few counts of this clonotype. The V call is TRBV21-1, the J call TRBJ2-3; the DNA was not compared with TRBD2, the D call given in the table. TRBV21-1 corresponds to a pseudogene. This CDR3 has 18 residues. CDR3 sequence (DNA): TGTGCCAGCAGCAAAGATGGGACTAGCGGGACCTTCACAGATACGCAGTATTTT. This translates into CASSKDGTSGTFTDTQYF.

CDR3 residues: CASSEWLGTGELFF. The DNA of the CDR3 is TGTGCCAGCTCGGAGTGGCTGGGCACCGGGGAGCTGTTTTTT. The chain couples TRBV6-2 or TRBV6-3 to TRBJ2-2; D is undetermined. Per the germline V gene, CDR1 is MNHEY and CDR2 is SVGEGT. The CDR3 consists of 14 residues. Trimming took 8 bases from V and 4 from J, leaving 14 bases between them.

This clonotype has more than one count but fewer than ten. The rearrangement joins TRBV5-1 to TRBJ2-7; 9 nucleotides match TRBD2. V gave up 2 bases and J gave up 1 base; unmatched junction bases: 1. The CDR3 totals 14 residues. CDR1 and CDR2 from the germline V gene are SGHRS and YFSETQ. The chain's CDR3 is CASSFAGGSYEQYF. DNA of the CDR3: TGCGCCAGCAGCTTTGCGGGAGGGTCCTACGAGCAGTACTTC.

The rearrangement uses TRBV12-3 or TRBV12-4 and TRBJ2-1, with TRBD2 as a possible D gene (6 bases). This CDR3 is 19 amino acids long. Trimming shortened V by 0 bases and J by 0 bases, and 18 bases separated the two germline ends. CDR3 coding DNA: TGTGCCAGCAGTTTAGCATGGGCGAATATCGGGGGCTCCTACAATGAGCAGTTCTTC. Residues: CASSLAWANIGGSYNEQFF.

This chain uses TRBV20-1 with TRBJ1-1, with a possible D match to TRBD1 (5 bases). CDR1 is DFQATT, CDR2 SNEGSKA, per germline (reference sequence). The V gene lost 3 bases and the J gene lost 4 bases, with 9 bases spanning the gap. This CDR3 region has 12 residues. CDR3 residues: CSASFQGTEAFF. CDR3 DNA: TGCAGTGCTAGTTTCCAGGGCACTGAAGCTTTCTTT.

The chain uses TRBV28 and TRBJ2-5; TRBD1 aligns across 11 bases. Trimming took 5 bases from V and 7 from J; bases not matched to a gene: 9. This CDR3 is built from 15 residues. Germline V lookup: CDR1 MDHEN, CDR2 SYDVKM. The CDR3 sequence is CASSPPFGTGGTQYF. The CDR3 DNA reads TGTGCCAGCAGTCCTCCCTTCGGGACAGGGGGGACCCAGTACTTC.

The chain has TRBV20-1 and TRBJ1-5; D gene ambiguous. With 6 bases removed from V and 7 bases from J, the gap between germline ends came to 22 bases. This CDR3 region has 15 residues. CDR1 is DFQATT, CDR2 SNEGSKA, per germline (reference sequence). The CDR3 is CSAVVGDSAGQPQHF. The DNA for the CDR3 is TGCAGTGCGGTAGTCGGAGACTCCGCGGGGCAGCCCCAGCATTTT.

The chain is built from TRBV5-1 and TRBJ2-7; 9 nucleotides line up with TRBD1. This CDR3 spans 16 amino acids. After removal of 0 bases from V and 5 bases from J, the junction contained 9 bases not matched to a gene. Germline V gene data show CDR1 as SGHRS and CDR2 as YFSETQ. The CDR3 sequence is CASSLGPGQGVNEQYF. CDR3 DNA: TGCGCCAGCAGCTTGGGGCCGGGACAGGGCGTCAACGAGCAGTACTTC.

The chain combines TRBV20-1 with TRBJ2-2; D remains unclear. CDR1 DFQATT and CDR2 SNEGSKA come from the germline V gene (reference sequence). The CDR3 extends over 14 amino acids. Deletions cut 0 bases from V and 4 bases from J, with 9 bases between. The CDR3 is CSARDHLGTGELFF. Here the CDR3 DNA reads TGCAGTGCTAGAGACCATCTGGGCACCGGGGAGCTGTTTTTT.

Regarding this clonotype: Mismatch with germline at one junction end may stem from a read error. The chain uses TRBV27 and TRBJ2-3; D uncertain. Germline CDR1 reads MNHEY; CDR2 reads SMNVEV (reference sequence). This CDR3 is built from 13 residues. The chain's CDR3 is CASSLYNSPIPHF. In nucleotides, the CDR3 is TGTGCCAGCAGTTTATATAACAGCCCCATACCCCATTTT.

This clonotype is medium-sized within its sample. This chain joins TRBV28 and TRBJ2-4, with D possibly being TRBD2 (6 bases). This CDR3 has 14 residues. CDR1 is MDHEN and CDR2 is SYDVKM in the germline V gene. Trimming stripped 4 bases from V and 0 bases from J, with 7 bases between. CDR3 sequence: CASSSGLAKNIQYF. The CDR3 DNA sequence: TGTGCCAGCAGTTCGGGACTAGCCAAAAACATTCAGTACTTC.

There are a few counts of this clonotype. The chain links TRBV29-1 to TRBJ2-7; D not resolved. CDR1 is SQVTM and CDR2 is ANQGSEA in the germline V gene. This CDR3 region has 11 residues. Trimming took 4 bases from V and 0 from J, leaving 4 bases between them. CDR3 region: CSVASSYEQYF. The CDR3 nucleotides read TGCAGCGTTGCGAGCTCCTACGAGCAGTACTTC.